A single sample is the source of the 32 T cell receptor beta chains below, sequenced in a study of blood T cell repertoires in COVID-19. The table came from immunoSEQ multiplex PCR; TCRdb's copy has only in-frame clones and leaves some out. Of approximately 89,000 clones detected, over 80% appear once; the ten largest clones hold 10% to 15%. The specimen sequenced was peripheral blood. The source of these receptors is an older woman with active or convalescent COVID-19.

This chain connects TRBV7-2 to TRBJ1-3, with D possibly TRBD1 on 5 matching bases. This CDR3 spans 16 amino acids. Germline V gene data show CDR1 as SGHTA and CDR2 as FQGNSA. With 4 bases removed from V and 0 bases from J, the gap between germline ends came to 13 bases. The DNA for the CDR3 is TGTGCCAGCAGCTCATGGGGGGGAAACTCTGGAAACACCATATATTTT. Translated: CASSSWGGNSGNTIYF.

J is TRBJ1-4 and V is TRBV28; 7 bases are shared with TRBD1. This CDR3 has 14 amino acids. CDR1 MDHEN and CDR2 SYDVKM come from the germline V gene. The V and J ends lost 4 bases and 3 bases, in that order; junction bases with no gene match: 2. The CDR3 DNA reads TGTGCCAGCAGTTATCAGGGGGCTAATGAAAAACTGTTTTTT. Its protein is CASSYQGANEKLFF.

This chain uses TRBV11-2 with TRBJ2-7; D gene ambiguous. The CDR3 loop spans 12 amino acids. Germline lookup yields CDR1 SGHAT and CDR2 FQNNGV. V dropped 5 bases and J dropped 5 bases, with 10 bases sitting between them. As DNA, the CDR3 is TGTGCCAGCAGCCAGATGGGCAACGAGCAGTACTTC. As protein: CASSQMGNEQYF.

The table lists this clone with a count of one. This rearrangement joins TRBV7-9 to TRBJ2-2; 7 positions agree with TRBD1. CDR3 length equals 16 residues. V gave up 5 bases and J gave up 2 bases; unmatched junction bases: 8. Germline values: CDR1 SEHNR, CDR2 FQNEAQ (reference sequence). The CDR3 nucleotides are TGTGCCAGCAGCCAAGTAGGGGGCGGAAACACCGGGGAGCTGTTTTTT. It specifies CASSQVGGGNTGELFF.

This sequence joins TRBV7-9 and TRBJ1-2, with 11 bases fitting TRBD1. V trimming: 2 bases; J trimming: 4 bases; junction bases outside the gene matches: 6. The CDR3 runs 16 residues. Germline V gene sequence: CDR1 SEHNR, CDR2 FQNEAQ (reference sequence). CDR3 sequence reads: CASSLLGTGGIYGYTF. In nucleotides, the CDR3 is TGTGCCAGCAGCTTATTAGGGACAGGGGGGATCTATGGCTACACCTTC.

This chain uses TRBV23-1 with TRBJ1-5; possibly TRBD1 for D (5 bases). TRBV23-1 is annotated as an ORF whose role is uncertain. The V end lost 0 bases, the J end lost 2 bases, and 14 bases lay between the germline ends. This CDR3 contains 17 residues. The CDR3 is CASSQSTGVLGNQPQHF. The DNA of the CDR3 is TGCGCCAGCAGTCAATCGACGGGGGTGTTAGGCAATCAGCCCCAGCATTTT.

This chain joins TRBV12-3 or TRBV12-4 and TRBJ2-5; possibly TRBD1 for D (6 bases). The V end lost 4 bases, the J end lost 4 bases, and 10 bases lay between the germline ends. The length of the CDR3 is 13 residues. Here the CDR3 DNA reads TGTGCCAGCAGTTCAGGACAGAGAGAGACCCAGTACTTC. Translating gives CASSSGQRETQYF.

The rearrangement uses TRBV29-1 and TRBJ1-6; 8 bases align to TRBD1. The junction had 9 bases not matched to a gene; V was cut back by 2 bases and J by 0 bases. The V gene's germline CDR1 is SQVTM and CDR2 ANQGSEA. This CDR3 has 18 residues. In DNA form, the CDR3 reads TGCAGCGTTGAAACTGGGACAGGAGGGTTCTCCTATAATTCACCCCTCCACTTT. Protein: CSVETGTGGFSYNSPLHF. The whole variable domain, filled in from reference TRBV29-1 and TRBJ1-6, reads SAVISQKPSRDICQRGTSLTIQCQVDSQVTMMFWYRQQPGQSLTLIATANQGSEATYESGFVIDKFPISRPNLTFSTLTVSNMSPEDSSIYLCSVETGTGGFSYNSPLHFGNGTRLTVT.

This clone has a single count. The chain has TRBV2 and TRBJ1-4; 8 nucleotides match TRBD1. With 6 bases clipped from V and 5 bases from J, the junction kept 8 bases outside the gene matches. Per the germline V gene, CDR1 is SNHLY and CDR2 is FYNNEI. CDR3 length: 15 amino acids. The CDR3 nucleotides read TGTGCCAGCAGCGAGCAGGGGGCCCGAAATGAAAAACTGTTTTTT. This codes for CASSEQGARNEKLFF.

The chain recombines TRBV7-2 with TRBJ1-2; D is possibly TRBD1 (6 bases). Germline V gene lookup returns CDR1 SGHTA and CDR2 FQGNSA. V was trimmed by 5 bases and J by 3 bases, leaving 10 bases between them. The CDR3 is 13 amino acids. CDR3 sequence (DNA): TGTGCCAGCAGCCCCCAGGGGTACTATGGCTACACCTTC. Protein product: CASSPQGYYGYTF.

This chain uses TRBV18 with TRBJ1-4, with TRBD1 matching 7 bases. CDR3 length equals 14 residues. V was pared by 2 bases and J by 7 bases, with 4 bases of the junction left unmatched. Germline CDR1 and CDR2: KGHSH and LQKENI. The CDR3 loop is CASSPGAGGEKLFF. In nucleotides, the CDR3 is TGTGCCAGCTCACCAGGGGCAGGGGGTGAAAAACTGTTTTTT.

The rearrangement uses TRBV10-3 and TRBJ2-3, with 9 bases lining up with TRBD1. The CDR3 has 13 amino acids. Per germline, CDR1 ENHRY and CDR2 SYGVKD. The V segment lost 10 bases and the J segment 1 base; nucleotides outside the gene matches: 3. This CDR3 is CASRQGGTDTQYF. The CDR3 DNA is TGTGCCAGCAGACAGGGGGGCACAGATACGCAGTATTTT.

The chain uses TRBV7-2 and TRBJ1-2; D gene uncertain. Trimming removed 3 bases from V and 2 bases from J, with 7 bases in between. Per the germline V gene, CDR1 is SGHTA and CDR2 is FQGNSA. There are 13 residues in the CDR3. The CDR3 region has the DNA TGTGCCAGCAGCTTCTCAGCGAACTATGGCTACACCTTC. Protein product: CASSFSANYGYTF.

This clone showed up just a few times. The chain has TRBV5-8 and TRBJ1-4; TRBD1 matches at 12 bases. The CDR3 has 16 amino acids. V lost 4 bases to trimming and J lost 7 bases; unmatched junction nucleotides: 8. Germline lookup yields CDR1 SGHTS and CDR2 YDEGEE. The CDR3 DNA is TGTGCCAGCAGCGAGGGACAGGGGGCTTCGTTTGAAAAACTGTTTTTT. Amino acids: CASSEGQGASFEKLFF.

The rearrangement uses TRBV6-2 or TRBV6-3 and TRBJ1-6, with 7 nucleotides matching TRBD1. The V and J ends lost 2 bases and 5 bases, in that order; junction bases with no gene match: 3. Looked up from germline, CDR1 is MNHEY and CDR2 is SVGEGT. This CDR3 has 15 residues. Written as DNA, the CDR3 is TGTGCCAGCAGTTACGCCGGGACAGATAATTCACCCCTCCACTTT. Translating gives CASSYAGTDNSPLHF.

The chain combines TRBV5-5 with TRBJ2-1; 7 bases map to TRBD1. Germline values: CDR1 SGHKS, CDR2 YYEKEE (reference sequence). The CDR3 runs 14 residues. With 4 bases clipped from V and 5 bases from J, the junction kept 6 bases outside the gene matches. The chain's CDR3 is CASSPGTANNEQFF. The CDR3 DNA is TGTGCCAGCAGCCCCGGGACAGCTAACAATGAGCAGTTCTTC.

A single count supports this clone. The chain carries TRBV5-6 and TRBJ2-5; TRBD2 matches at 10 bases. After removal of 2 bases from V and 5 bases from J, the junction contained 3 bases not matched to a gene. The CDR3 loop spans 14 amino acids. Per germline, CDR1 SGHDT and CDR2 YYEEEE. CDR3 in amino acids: CASSFGTSVETQYF. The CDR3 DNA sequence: TGTGCCAGCAGCTTTGGGACTAGCGTCGAGACCCAGTACTTC.

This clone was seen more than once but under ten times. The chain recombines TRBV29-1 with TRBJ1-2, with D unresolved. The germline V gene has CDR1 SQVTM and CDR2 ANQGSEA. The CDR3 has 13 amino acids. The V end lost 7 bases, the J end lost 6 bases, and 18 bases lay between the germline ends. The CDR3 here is CSASEMGGNGYTF. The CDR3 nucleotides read TGCAGCGCCTCGGAGATGGGCGGGAATGGCTACACCTTC.

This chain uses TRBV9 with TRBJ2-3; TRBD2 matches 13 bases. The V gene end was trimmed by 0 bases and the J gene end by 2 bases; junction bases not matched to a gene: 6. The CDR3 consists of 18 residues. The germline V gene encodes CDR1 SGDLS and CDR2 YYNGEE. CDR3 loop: CASSVAGLAGTLTDTQYF. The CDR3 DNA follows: TGTGCCAGCAGCGTAGCGGGACTAGCGGGGACCCTCACAGATACGCAGTATTTT.

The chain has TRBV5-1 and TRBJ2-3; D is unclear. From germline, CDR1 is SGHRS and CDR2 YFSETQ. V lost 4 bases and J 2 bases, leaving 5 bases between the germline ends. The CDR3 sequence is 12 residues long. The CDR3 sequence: CASSRVTDTQYF. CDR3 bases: TGCGCCAGCAGCCGGGTCACAGATACGCAGTATTTT.

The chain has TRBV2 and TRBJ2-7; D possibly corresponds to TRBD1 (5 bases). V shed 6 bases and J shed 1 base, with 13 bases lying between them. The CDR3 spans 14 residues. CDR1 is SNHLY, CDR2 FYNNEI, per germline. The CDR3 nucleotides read TGTGCCAGCAGGGACATCGTTGCGTCCTACGAGCAGTACTTC. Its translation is CASRDIVASYEQYF.

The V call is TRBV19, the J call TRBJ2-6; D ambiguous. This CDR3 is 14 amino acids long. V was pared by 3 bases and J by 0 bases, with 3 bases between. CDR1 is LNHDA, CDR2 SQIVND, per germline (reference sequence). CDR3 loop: CASSIRSGANVLTF. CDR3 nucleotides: TGTGCCAGTAGTATCCGCTCTGGGGCCAACGTCCTGACTTTC. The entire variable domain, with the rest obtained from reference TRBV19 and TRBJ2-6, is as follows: DGGITQSPKYLFRKEGQNVTLSCEQNLNHDAMYWYRQDPGQGLRLIYYSQIVNDFQKGDIAEGYSVSREKKESFPLTVTSAQKNPTAFYLCASSIRSGANVLTFGAGSRLTVL.

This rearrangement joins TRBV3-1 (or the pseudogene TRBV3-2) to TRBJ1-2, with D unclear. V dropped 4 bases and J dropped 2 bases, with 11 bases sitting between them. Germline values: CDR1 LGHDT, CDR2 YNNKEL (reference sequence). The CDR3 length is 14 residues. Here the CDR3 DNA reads TGTGCCAGCAGCCGAGCGGGTTCGAACTATGGCTACACCTTC. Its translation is CASSRAGSNYGYTF.

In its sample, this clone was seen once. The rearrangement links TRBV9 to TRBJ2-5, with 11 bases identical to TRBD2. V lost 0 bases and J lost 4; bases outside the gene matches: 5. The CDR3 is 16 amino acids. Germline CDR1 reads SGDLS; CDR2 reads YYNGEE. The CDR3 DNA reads TGTGCCAGCAGCGTAGGGGCTAGCGGGGGGCGAGAGACCCAGTACTTC. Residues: CASSVGASGGRETQYF.

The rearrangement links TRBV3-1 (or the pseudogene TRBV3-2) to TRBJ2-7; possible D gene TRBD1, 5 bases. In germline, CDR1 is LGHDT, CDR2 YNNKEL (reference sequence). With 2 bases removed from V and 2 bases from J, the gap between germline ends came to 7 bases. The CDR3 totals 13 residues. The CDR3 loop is CASSQQGTYEQYF. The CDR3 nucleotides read TGTGCCAGCAGCCAACAGGGAACCTACGAGCAGTACTTC.

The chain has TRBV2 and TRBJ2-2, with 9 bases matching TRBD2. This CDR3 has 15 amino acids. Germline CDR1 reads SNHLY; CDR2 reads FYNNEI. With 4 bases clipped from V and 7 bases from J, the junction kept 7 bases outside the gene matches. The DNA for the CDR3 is TGTGCCAGCAGTGTTGCGCGGGGGGGAATCGGGGAGCTGTTTTTT. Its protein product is CASSVARGGIGELFF.

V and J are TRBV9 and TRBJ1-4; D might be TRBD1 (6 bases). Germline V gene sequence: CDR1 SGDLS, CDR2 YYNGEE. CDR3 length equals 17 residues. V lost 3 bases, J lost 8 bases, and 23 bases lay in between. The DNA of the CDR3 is TGTGCCAGCAGCGCACGGAGCGAGCGGGGGCAACCCGAAAAACTGTTTTTT. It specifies CASSARSERGQPEKLFF.

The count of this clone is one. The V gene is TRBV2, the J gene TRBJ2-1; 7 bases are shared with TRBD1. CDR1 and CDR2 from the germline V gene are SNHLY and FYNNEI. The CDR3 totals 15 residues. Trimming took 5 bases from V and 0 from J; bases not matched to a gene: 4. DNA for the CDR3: TGTGCCAGCAGTACACAGGGGCTCTCCTACAATGAGCAGTTCTTC. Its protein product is CASSTQGLSYNEQFF.

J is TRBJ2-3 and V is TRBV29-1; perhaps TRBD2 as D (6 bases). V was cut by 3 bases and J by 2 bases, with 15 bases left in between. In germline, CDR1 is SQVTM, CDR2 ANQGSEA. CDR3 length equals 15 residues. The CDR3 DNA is TGCAGCGTTGAGTCCGGGACTGGTTTCACAGATACGCAGTATTTT. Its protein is CSVESGTGFTDTQYF.

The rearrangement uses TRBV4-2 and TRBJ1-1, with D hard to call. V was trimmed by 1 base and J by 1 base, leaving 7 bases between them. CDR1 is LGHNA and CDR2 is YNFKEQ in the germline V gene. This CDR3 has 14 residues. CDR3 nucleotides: TGTGCCAGCAGCCAAGTTCTGCGGAACACTGAAGCTTTCTTT. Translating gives CASSQVLRNTEAFF.

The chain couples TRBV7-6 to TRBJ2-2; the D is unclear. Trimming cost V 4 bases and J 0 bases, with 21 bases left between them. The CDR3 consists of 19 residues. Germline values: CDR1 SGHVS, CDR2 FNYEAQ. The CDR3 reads CASSYTLIPQTSNTGELFF. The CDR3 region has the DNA TGTGCCAGCAGCTATACCTTAATCCCACAAACATCGAACACCGGGGAGCTGTTTTTT.

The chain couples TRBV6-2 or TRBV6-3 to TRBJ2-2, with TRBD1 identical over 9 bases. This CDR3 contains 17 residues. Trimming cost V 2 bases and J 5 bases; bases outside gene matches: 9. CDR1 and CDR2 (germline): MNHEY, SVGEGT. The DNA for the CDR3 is TGTGCCAGCAGTTACCCAAAAGGGACAGGGTGGACCGGGGAGCTGTTTTTT. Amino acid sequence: CASSYPKGTGWTGELFF.